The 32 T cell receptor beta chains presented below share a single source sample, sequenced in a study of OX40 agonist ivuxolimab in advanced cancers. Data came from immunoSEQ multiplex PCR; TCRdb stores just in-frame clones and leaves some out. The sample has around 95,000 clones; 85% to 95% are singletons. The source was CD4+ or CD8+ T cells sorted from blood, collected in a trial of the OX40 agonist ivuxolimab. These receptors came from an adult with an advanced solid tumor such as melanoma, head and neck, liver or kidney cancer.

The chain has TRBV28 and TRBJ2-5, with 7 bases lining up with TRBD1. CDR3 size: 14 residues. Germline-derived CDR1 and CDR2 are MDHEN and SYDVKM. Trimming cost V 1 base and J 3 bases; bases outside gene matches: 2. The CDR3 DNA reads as TGTGCCAGCAGTTTATCGCAGGGGGAAGAGACCCAGTACTTC. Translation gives CASSLSQGEETQYF.

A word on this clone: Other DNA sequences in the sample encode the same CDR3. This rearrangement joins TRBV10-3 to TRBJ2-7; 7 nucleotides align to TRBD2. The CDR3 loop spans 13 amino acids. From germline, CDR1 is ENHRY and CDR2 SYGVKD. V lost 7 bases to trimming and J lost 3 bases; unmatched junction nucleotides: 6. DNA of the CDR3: TGTGCCATCAAGCGGGGCGAAAACTACGAGCAGTACTTC. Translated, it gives CAIKRGENYEQYF.

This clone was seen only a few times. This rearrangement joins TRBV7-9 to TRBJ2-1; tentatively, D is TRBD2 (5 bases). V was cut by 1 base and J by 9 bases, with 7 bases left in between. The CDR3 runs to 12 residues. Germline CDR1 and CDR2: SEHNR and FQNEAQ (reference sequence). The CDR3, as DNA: TGTGCCAGCAGCTTAGTGGGAGCTGAGCAGTTCTTC. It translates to CASSLVGAEQFF.

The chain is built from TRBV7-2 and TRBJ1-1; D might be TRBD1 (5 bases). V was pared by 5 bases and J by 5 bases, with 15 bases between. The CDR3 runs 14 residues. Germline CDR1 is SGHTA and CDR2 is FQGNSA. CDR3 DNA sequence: TGTGCCAGCAGCCAAATTCAGGGAGTGACTGAAGCTTTCTTT. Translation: CASSQIQGVTEAFF. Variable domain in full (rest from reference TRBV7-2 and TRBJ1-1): GAGVSQSPSNKVTEKGKDVELRCDPISGHTALYWYRQSLGQGLEFLIYFQGNSAPDKSGLPSDRFSAERTGGSVSTLTIQRTQQEDSAVYLCASSQIQGVTEAFFGQGTRLTVV.

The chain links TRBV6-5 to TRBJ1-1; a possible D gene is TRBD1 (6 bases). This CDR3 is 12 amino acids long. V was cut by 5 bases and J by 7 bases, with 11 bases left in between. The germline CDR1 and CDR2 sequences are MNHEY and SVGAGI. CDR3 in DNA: TGTGCCAGCAGTAAACAGGGCCTTGAAGCTTTCTTT. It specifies CASSKQGLEAFF.

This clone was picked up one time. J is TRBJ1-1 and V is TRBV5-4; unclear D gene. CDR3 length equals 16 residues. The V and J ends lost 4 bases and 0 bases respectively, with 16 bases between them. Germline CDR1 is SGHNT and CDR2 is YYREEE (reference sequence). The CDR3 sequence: CASSPGRRQVNTEAFF. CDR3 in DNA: TGTGCCAGCAGCCCTGGACGTCGGCAGGTGAACACTGAAGCTTTCTTT.

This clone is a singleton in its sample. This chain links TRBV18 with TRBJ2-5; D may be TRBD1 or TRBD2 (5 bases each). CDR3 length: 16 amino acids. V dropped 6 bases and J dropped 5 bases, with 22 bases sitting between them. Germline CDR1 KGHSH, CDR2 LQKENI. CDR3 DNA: TGTGCCAGCTCGGACATGCGCGGACGCCGGAGGGAGACCCAGTACTTC. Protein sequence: CASSDMRGRRRETQYF.

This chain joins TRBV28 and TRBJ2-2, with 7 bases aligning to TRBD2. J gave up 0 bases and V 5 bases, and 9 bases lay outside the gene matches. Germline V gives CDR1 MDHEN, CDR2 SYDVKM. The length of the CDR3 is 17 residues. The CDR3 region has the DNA TGTGCCAGCAGTCCTAGCGGCCTCTCCTCGAACACCGGGGAGCTGTTTTTT. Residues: CASSPSGLSSNTGELFF.

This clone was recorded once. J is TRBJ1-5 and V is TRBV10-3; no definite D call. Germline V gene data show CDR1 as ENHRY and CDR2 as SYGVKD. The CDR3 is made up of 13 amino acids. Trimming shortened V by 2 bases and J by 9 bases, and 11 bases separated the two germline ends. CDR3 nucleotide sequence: TGTGCCATCAGTGAGGGCAGACTTGGGCCCCAGCATTTT. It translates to CAISEGRLGPQHF.

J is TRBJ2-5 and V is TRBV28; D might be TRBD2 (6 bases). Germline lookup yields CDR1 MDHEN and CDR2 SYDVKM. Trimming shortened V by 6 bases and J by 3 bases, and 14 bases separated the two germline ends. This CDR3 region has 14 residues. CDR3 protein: CASRIRLGKETQYF. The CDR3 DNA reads TGTGCCAGCAGGATTCGACTAGGGAAAGAGACCCAGTACTTC.

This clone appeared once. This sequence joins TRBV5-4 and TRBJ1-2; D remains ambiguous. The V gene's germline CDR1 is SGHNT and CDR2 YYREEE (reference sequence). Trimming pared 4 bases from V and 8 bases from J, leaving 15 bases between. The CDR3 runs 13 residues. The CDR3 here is CASSIRATLGYTF. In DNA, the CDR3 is TGTGCCAGCAGCATTAGGGCCACATTAGGCTACACCTTC.

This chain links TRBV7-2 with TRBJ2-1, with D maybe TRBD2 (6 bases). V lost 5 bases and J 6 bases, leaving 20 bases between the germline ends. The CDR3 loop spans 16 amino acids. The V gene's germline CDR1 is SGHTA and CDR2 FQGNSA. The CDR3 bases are TGTGCCAGCAGCCGCCGTGGTAGCGGTGTATTCAATGAGCAGTTCTTC. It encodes CASSRRGSGVFNEQFF.

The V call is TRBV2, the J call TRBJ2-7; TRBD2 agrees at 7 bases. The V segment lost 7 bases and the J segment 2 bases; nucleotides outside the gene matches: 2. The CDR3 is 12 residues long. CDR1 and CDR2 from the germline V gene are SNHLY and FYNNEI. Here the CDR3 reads CASMGGAYEQYF. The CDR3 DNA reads TGTGCCAGCATGGGGGGGGCCTACGAGCAGTACTTC.

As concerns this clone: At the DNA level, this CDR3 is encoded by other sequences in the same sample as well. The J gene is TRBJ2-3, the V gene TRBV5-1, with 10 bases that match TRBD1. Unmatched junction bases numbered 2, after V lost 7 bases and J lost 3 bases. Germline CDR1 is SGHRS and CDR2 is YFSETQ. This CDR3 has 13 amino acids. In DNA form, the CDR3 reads TGCGCCAGCCGACAGGGGGCAACAGATACGCAGTATTTT. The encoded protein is CASRQGATDTQYF.

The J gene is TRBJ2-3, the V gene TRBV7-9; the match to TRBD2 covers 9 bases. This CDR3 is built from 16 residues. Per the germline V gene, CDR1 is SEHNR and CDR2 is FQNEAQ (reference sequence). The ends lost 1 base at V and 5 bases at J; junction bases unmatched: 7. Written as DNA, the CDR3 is TGTGCCAGCAGCTTAGGGGTAGCGGGAGCGATAGATACGCAGTATTTT. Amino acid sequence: CASSLGVAGAIDTQYF.

DNA for the CDR3: TGTGCCAGCAGTTACTCGTGGGATCAGCCCCAGCATTTT. Its translation: CASSYSWDQPQHF. The rearrangement uses TRBV6-5 and TRBJ1-5, with unresolved D. Trimming cost V 0 bases and J 5 bases, with 5 bases left between them. This CDR3 comprises 13 residues. Per germline, CDR1 MNHEY and CDR2 SVGAGI.

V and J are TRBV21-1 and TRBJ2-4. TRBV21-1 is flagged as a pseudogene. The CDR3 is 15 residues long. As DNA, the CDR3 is TGTGCCAGCAGCGGGGGGCCTGAAGCCAAAAACATTCAGTACTTC. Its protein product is CASSGGPEAKNIQYF.

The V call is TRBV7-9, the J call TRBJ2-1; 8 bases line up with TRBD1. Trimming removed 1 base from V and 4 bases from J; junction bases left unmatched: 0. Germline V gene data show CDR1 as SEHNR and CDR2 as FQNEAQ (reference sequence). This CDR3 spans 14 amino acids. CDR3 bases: TGTGCCAGCAGCTTAGGGACAGGGTACAATGAGCAGTTCTTC. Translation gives CASSLGTGYNEQFF.

The CDR3 sequence: CASSFSGRTETQYF. The CDR3 region has the DNA TGTGCCAGCAGCTTTTCAGGGAGGACGGAGACCCAGTACTTC. V is TRBV11-3 and J is TRBJ2-5; the D gene is possibly TRBD2 (6 bases). Trimming stripped 3 bases from V and 5 bases from J, with 13 bases between. This CDR3 has 14 amino acids. Germline CDR1 and CDR2: SGHNT and YENEEA.

CDR3 loop: CASSEQAGTEAFF. Written as DNA, the CDR3 is TGTGCCAGCAGTGAACAGGCGGGCACTGAAGCTTTCTTT. This chain connects TRBV2 to TRBJ1-1; D gene ambiguous. This CDR3 has 13 amino acids. Trimming took 2 bases from V and 4 from J, leaving 8 bases between them. CDR1 is SNHLY and CDR2 is FYNNEI in the germline V gene. Filled out from reference TRBV2 and TRBJ1-1, the complete variable domain reads EPEVTQTPSHQVTQMGQEVILRCVPISNHLYFYWYRQILGQKVEFLVSFYNNEISEKSEIFDDQFSVERPDGSNFTLKIRSTKLEDSAMYFCASSEQAGTEAFFGQGTRLTVV.

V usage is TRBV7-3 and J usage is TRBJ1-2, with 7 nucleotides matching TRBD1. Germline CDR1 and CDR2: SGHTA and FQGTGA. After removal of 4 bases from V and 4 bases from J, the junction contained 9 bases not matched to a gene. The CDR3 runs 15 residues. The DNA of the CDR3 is TGTGCCAGCAGCTCGTGGGGACAGCTAGTCTATGGCTACACCTTC. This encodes CASSSWGQLVYGYTF. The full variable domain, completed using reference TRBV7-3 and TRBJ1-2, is GAGVSQTPSNKVTEKGKYVELRCDPISGHTALYWYRQSLGQGPEFLIYFQGTGAADDSGLPNDRFFAVRPEGSVSTLKIQRTERGDSAVYLCASSSWGQLVYGYTFGSGTRLTVV.

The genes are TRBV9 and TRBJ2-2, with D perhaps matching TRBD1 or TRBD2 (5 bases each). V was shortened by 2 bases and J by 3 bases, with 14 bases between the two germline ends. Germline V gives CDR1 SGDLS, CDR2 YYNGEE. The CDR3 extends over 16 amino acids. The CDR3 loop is CASSVQPGGDTGELFF. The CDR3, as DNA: TGTGCCAGCAGCGTTCAACCTGGGGGAGACACCGGGGAGCTGTTTTTT.

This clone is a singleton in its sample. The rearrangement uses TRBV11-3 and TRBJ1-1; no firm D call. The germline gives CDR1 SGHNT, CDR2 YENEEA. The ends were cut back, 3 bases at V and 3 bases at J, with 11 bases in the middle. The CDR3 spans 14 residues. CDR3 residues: CASSFEGQDTEAFF. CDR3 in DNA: TGTGCCAGCAGCTTTGAAGGGCAGGACACTGAAGCTTTCTTT.

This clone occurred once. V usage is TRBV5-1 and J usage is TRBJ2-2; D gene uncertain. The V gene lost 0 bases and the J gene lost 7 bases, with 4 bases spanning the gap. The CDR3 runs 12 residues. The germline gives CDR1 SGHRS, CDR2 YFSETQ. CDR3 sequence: CASSLDNGELFF. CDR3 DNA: TGCGCCAGCAGCTTGGATAACGGGGAGCTGTTTTTT. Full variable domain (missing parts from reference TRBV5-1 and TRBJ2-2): KAGVTQTPRYLIKTRGQQVTLSCSPISGHRSVSWYQQTPGQGLQFLFEYFSETQRNKGNFPGRFSGRQFSNSRSEMNVSTLELGDSALYLCASSLDNGELFFGEGSRLTVL.

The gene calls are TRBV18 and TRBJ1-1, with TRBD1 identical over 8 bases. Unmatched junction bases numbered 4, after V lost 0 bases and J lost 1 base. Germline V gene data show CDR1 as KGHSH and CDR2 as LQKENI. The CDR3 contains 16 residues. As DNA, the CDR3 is TGTGCCAGCTCACCACCGGACAGGGTAAGGAACACTGAAGCTTTCTTT. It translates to CASSPPDRVRNTEAFF.

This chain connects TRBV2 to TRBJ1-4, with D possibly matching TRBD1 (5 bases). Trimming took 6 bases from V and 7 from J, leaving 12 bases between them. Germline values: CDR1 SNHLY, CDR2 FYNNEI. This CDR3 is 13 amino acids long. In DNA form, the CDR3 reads TGTGCCAGCAGGGGCCAGGGCGCTGAAAAACTGTTTTTT. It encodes CASRGQGAEKLFF.

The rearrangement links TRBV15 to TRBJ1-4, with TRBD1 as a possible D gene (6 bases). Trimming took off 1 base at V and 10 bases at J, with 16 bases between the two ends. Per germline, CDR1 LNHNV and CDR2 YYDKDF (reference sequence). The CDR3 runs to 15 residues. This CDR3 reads CATSRGTARLGKLFF. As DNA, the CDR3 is TGTGCCACCAGCAGAGGGACAGCCCGGTTGGGAAAACTGTTTTTT.

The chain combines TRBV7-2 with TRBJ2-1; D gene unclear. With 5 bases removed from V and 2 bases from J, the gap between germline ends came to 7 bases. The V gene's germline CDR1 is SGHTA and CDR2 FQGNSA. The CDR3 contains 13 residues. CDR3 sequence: CASSIEAYNEQFF. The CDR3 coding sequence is TGTGCCAGCAGCATAGAGGCCTACAATGAGCAGTTCTTC.

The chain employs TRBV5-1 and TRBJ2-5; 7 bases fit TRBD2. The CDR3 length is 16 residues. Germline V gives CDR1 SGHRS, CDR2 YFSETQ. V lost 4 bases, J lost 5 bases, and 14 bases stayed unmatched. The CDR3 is CASSLGLRAGYETQYF. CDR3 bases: TGCGCCAGCAGCCTAGGGCTTCGAGCGGGATATGAGACCCAGTACTTC.

The CDR3 nucleotides are TGTGCCAGCAGTTACTCCGCAGTCCGCTTGAACACTGAAGCTTTCTTT. Translating it yields CASSYSAVRLNTEAFF. The chain employs TRBV6-6 and TRBJ1-1; D uncertain. CDR3 length: 16 residues. V was cut by 0 bases and J by 0 bases, with 11 bases left in between. Looked up from germline, CDR1 is MNHNY and CDR2 is SVGAGI (reference sequence).

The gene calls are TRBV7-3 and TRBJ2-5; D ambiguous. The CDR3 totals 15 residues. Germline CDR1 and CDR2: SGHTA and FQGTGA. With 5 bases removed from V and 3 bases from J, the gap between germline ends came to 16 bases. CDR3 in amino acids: CASSAIGAREETQYF. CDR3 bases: TGTGCCAGCAGCGCTATAGGAGCGAGAGAAGAGACCCAGTACTTC.

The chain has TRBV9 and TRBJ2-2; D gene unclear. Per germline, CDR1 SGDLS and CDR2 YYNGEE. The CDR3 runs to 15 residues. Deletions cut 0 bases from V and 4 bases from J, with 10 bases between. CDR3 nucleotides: TGTGCCAGCAGCGTAGGACTCGATGGCACCGGGGAGCTGTTTTTT. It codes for CASSVGLDGTGELFF.